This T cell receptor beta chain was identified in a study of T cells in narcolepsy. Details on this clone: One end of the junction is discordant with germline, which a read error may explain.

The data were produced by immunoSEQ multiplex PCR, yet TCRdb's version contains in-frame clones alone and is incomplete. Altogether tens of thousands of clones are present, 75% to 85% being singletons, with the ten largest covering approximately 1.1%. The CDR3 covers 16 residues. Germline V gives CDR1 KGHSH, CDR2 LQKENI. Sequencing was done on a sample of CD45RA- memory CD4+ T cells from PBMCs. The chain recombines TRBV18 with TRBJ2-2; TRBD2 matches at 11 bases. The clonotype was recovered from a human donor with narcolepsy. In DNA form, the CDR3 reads TGTGCCAGCTCCCCACTAGCGGGGGCGAACACCGGGGAGCTGTTTTTT. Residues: CASSPLAGANTGELFF.